Shown below are 9 T cell receptor beta chains from a single sample sequenced in a study of T cell responses to AZD1222 COVID-19 vaccine. The method was immunoSEQ multiplex PCR; TCRdb's version includes in-frame clones alone and lacks a portion of them. In the table there are 90,000 to 120,000 clones, 86% of which are singletons. The sample consisted of peripheral blood, taken on day 0 of AZD1222 vaccination. These receptors all come from an adult in good health.

The chain combines TRBV6-5 with TRBJ2-7, with a weak D call TRBD1 (6 bases). V gave up 7 bases and J gave up 6 bases, with 13 bases separating them. The CDR3 is 12 amino acids. CDR1 MNHEY and CDR2 SVGAGI come from the germline V gene. The CDR3 nucleotides read TGTGCCAGCACTAACCCCAGGGGCGAGCAGTACTTC. This encodes CASTNPRGEQYF.

V and J are TRBV10-3 and TRBJ1-1; 8 nucleotides line up with TRBD1. Trimming removed 5 bases from V and 13 bases from J; junction bases left unmatched: 12. The CDR3 totals 13 residues. Germline CDR1 and CDR2: ENHRY and SYGVKD. CDR3 sequence (DNA): TGTGCCATCAGTCAAGGACAGGGTGCGTACGTTTTCTTT. Its protein product is CAISQGQGAYVFF.

This clone was recorded once. The rearrangement links TRBV19 to TRBJ2-7; TRBD2 might be the D (6 bases). CDR1 is LNHDA and CDR2 is SQIVND in the germline V gene (reference sequence). This CDR3 region has 12 residues. The V gene lost 4 bases and the J gene lost 9 bases, with 13 bases spanning the gap. Here the CDR3 reads CASSTGRGTQYF. DNA for the CDR3: TGTGCCAGTAGTACCGGACGGGGGACGCAGTACTTC. The variable domain in full, with the rest retrieved from reference TRBV19 and TRBJ2-7, is DGGITQSPKYLFRKEGQNVTLSCEQNLNHDAMYWYRQDPGQGLRLIYYSQIVNDFQKGDIAEGYSVSREKKESFPLTVTSAQKNPTAFYLCASSTGRGTQYFGPGTRLTVT.

This clone is a singleton in its sample. The chain employs TRBV19 and TRBJ1-5; TRBD1 agrees at 7 bases. The CDR3 has 15 amino acids. The ends lost 10 bases at V and 3 bases at J; junction bases unmatched: 12. Per germline, CDR1 LNHDA and CDR2 SQIVND (reference sequence). In DNA, the CDR3 is TGTGCCACCACGATACAGGGGATGGTCAATCAGCCCCAGCATTTT. Amino acids: CATTIQGMVNQPQHF.

The chain links TRBV3-1 (or the pseudogene TRBV3-2) to TRBJ2-5; 7 bases map to TRBD1. The CDR3 totals 15 residues. Trimming at V came to 4 bases and at J to 5 bases, leaving 10 bases not matched to a gene. Germline CDR1 and CDR2: LGHDT and YNNKEL (reference sequence). The CDR3 nucleotides read TGTGCCAGCAGCCCCCCTCGGACAGGCGGGGAGACCCAGTACTTC. Residues: CASSPPRTGGETQYF.

The V and J genes are TRBV4-2 and TRBJ2-2; D possibly corresponds to TRBD1 (5 bases). Trimming removed 0 bases from V and 0 bases from J, with 17 bases in between. This CDR3 contains 19 residues. From germline, CDR1 is LGHNA and CDR2 YNFKEQ. Here the CDR3 DNA reads TGTGCCAGCAGCCAAGAGGACATAGGTAGAGCCTCGAACACCGGGGAGCTGTTTTTT. Translation: CASSQEDIGRASNTGELFF.

J is TRBJ1-2 and V is TRBV30; tentatively, D is TRBD1 (5 bases). V dropped 4 bases and J dropped 11 bases, with 23 bases sitting between them. This CDR3 contains 14 residues. The germline gives CDR1 GTSNPN, CDR2 SVGIG (reference sequence). The CDR3 region has the DNA TGTGCCTGGACGGGGGGTGTCGGACGCTTTGGGTACACCTTC. Translation: CAWTGGVGRFGYTF.

Here the CDR3 reads CASSRVSDSNQPQHF. The CDR3 region has the DNA TGTGCCAGTAGCCGGGTCTCGGATAGCAATCAGCCCCAGCATTTT. The gene calls are TRBV19 and TRBJ1-5; D is uncertain. In germline, CDR1 is LNHDA, CDR2 SQIVND (reference sequence). Trimming stripped 6 bases from V and 0 bases from J, with 12 bases between. CDR3 length: 15 residues.

The genes are TRBV7-2 and TRBJ1-2; the D gene is possibly TRBD1 (6 bases). Germline loops: CDR1 SGHTA, CDR2 FQGNSA. The CDR3 consists of 15 residues. Trimming shortened V by 0 bases and J by 6 bases, and 14 bases separated the two germline ends. The CDR3 region is CASSLARGGMDGYTF. For the CDR3, the DNA is TGTGCCAGCAGCTTAGCGCGGGGGGGCATGGATGGCTACACCTTC.